This is a list of T cell receptor beta chains from one sample in a study of cytomegalovirus exposure and HLA in healthy donors. Method: immunoSEQ multiplex PCR; TCRdb's copy keeps in-frame clones and lacks some. The sample lists 150,000 to 200,000 clones; roughly 74% were seen once. The sequenced material came from PBMCs. The receptors come from a male donor in good health and CMV-seronegative. CDR3s include the opening cysteine and the closing phenylalanine or tryptophan. The D gene is left open where the match is weak. Size is omitted from some rows. Given values are once, few, many or a class for expanded clones.

clone size: .; V gene: TRBV5-6; D gene: .; J gene: TRBJ2-7; CDR3 DNA: TGTGCCAGCAGCTTGGAATTGCTCGGGGGGCCTTACGAGCAGTACTTC; CDR3 protein: CASSLELLGGPYEQYF
clone size: .; V gene: TRBV19; D gene: TRBD1; J gene: TRBJ1-6; CDR3 DNA: TGTGCCAGTACGACAGGGAATTCACCCCTCCACTTT; CDR3 protein: CASTTGNSPLHF
clone size: .; V gene: TRBV4-2; D gene: .; J gene: TRBJ1-2; CDR3 DNA: TGTGCCAGCAGCCAGGAGGGCGGGGAAGGGTACTATGGCTACACCTTC; CDR3 protein: CASSQEGGEGYYGYTF
clone size: .; V gene: TRBV2; D gene: TRBD1; J gene: TRBJ2-7; CDR3 DNA: TGTGCCAGCGGACAGGACTCCTACGAGCAGTACTTC; CDR3 protein: CASGQDSYEQYF
clone size: once; V gene: TRBV18; D gene: TRBD1; J gene: TRBJ1-6; CDR3 DNA: TGTGCCAGCTCACCGGTTCAAGGGGGCGGTAATTCACCCCTCCACTTT; CDR3 protein: CASSPVQGGGNSPLHF
clone size: .; V gene: TRBV7-9; D gene: TRBD2; J gene: TRBJ2-5; CDR3 DNA: TGTGCCAGCAGCTCCACGGGGGGGTCTGAGACCCAGTACTTC; CDR3 protein: CASSSTGGSETQYF
clone size: .; V gene: TRBV4-2; D gene: TRBD1; J gene: TRBJ1-3; CDR3 DNA: TGTGCCAGCAGCCAGGCCGGACAGGGGACTGGAAACACCATATATTTT; CDR3 protein: CASSQAGQGTGNTIYF
clone size: .; V gene: TRBV7-6; D gene: .; J gene: TRBJ1-2; CDR3 DNA: TGTGCCAGCAGCTTCTTGGCAGGGGTAGGGAACTATGGCTACACCTTC; CDR3 protein: CASSFLAGVGNYGYTF
clone size: .; V gene: TRBV30; D gene: TRBD2; J gene: TRBJ2-7; CDR3 DNA: TGTGCCTGGGGGGGACTAGCGGGATCCGAGCAGTACTTC; CDR3 protein: CAWGGLAGSEQYF
clone size: .; V gene: TRBV25-1; D gene: .; J gene: TRBJ2-2; CDR3 DNA: TGTGCCAGCAGTGCCCGGGACTCCCAGATCGGGGAGCTGTTTTTT; CDR3 protein: CASSARDSQIGELFF
clone size: .; V gene: TRBV27; D gene: .; J gene: TRBJ1-3; CDR3 DNA: TGTGCCAGCAGACTGAAAAGAAACACCATATATTTT; CDR3 protein: CASRLKRNTIYF
clone size: .; V gene: TRBV2; D gene: TRBD1; J gene: TRBJ1-5; CDR3 DNA: TGTGCCAGCAGTTCCCCCGGGACAGGGAGCAATCAGCCCCAGCATTTT; CDR3 protein: CASSSPGTGSNQPQHF
clone size: .; V gene: TRBV5-6; D gene: .; J gene: TRBJ2-5; CDR3 DNA: TGTGCCAGCAGCCTGCAGGGCCAAGAGACCCAGTACTTC; CDR3 protein: CASSLQGQETQYF
clone size: .; V gene: TRBV30; D gene: .; J gene: TRBJ1-1; CDR3 DNA: TGTGCCTGGAGTGTAAGGGGCGAGGTAAGGACTGAAGCTTTCTTT; CDR3 protein: CAWSVRGEVRTEAFF
clone size: .; V gene: TRBV19; D gene: .; J gene: TRBJ2-2; CDR3 DNA: TGTGCCAGTAGTACCCGGGACAAGAACACCGGGGAGCTGTTTTTT; CDR3 protein: CASSTRDKNTGELFF
clone size: .; V gene: TRBV2; D gene: TRBD2; J gene: TRBJ2-5; CDR3 DNA: TGTGCCAGCAGTAGCGGGGGAGAGACCCAGTACTTC; CDR3 protein: CASSSGGETQYF
clone size: few; V gene: TRBV7-3; D gene: TRBD2; J gene: TRBJ2-6; CDR3 DNA: TGTGCCAGCAGCTCTCCAGGACTAGCTAGCTCTGGGGCCAACGTCCTGACTTTC; CDR3 protein: CASSSPGLASSGANVLTF
clone size: .; V gene: TRBV6-1; D gene: .; J gene: TRBJ1-1; CDR3 DNA: TGTGCCAGCACCCTCGACAGGAACACTGAAGCTTTCTTT; CDR3 protein: CASTLDRNTEAFF
clone size: .; V gene: TRBV10-3; D gene: .; J gene: TRBJ1-1; CDR3 DNA: TGTGCCATCAGTGAGGACAGGAACACTGAAGCTTTCTTT; CDR3 protein: CAISEDRNTEAFF
clone size: .; V gene: TRBV7-9; D gene: TRBD1; J gene: TRBJ2-2; CDR3 DNA: TGTGCCAGCAGCTTGGGGGACAGGGGACGGACCGGGGAGCTGTTTTTT; CDR3 protein: CASSLGDRGRTGELFF
clone size: .; V gene: TRBV28; D gene: .; J gene: TRBJ1-5; CDR3 DNA: TGTGCCAGCAGTCCGTACGTGAGGGGCAATCAGCCCCAGCATTTT; CDR3 protein: CASSPYVRGNQPQHF
clone size: .; V gene: TRBV19; D gene: TRBD1; J gene: TRBJ2-1; CDR3 DNA: TGTGCCAGTAGTCCAGACAGGGCGAACTACAATGAGCAGTTCTTC; CDR3 protein: CASSPDRANYNEQFF
clone size: .; V gene: TRBV5-6; D gene: TRBD2; J gene: TRBJ2-5; CDR3 DNA: TGTGCCAGCATTCTAGGCCCAACTAGCGGGCGAGAGACCCAGTACTTC; CDR3 protein: CASILGPTSGRETQYF
clone size: .; V gene: TRBV19; D gene: .; J gene: TRBJ2-2; CDR3 DNA: TGTGCCAGTAGTGCCAGGCTCGCCGGGGAGCTGTTTTTT; CDR3 protein: CASSARLAGELFF
clone size: .; V gene: TRBV28; D gene: .; J gene: TRBJ1-2; CDR3 DNA: TGTGCCAGCAGGTGGACTGGCTATGGCTACACCTTC; CDR3 protein: CASRWTGYGYTF
clone size: .; V gene: TRBV9; D gene: .; J gene: TRBJ2-5; CDR3 DNA: TGTGCCAGCAGCGTAGTAGGGGGCGCGGGGGAGACCCAGTACTTC; CDR3 protein: CASSVVGGAGETQYF
clone size: .; V gene: TRBV5-1; D gene: .; J gene: TRBJ1-4; CDR3 DNA: TGCGCCAGCAGCTTGACCGGGGCTAATGAAAAACTGTTTTTT; CDR3 protein: CASSLTGANEKLFF
clone size: few; V gene: TRBV7-2; D gene: TRBD1; J gene: TRBJ1-2; CDR3 DNA: TGTGCCAGCAGCCGAACGGGGACAGAAAACTATGGCTACACCTTC; CDR3 protein: CASSRTGTENYGYTF
clone size: .; V gene: TRBV9; D gene: TRBD1; J gene: TRBJ2-3; CDR3 DNA: TGTGCCAGCAGCTCTCAGGGGGAAGATACGCAGTATTTT; CDR3 protein: CASSSQGEDTQYF
clone size: .; V gene: TRBV6-5; D gene: .; J gene: TRBJ2-5; CDR3 DNA: TGTGCCAGCAGTCCTCAGGGAACTGGGACCCAGTACTTC; CDR3 protein: CASSPQGTGTQYF
clone size: few; V gene: TRBV7-2; D gene: TRBD2; J gene: TRBJ2-2; CDR3 DNA: TGTGCCAGCAGCTTAGTACGGCTAGCGGGAGGGCGTACCGGGGAGCTGTTTTTT; CDR3 protein: CASSLVRLAGGRTGELFF
clone size: .; V gene: TRBV29-1; D gene: .; J gene: TRBJ2-7; CDR3 DNA: TGCAGCGTTGCGCAGGAGGGGTACGAGCAGTACTTC; CDR3 protein: CSVAQEGYEQYF
clone size: .; V gene: TRBV6-5; D gene: .; J gene: TRBJ1-1; CDR3 DNA: TGTGCCAGCAGTTACTCGTTGGGGGCCGGGGGGACTGAAGCTTTCTTT; CDR3 protein: CASSYSLGAGGTEAFF
clone size: .; V gene: TRBV6-6; D gene: TRBD1; J gene: TRBJ1-4; CDR3 DNA: TGTGCCAGTCATCAGATCGGGACAGTGAATGAAAAACTGTTTTTT; CDR3 protein: CASHQIGTVNEKLFF
clone size: .; V gene: TRBV19; D gene: .; J gene: TRBJ1-5; CDR3 DNA: TGTGCCAGTACTAGGCATCAGGGCGCTAATCAGCCCCAGCATTTT; CDR3 protein: CASTRHQGANQPQHF
clone size: once; V gene: TRBV5-1; D gene: TRBD1; J gene: TRBJ1-1; CDR3 DNA: TGCGCCAGCAGCTTGACAGGGGACACTGAAGCTTTCTTT; CDR3 protein: CASSLTGDTEAFF
clone size: .; V gene: TRBV10-3; D gene: TRBD1; J gene: TRBJ2-5; CDR3 DNA: TGTGCCATCAGTGAGCCGGGACAGGGGGCGGGGGAGACCCAGTACTTC; CDR3 protein: CAISEPGQGAGETQYF
clone size: .; V gene: TRBV7-3; D gene: .; J gene: TRBJ1-1; CDR3 DNA: TGTGCCAGCAGCCAGGACAGCCAGAACACTGAAGCTTTCTTT; CDR3 protein: CASSQDSQNTEAFF
clone size: .; V gene: TRBV30; D gene: .; J gene: TRBJ1-1; CDR3 DNA: TGTGCCTGGAGTGTTTTGGGGCATGAAGCTTTCTTT; CDR3 protein: CAWSVLGHEAFF
clone size: .; V gene: TRBV6-6; D gene: TRBD2; J gene: TRBJ2-5; CDR3 DNA: TGTGCCAGTCGAAGCGGGAGTGGGGAGACCCAGTACTTC; CDR3 protein: CASRSGSGETQYF
clone size: .; V gene: TRBV6-1; D gene: TRBD2; J gene: TRBJ2-5; CDR3 DNA: TGTGCCAGCCTAGATGGGGGGGGGACGTGGGAGACCCAGTACTTC; CDR3 protein: CASLDGGGTWETQYF
clone size: once; V gene: TRBV7-6; D gene: TRBD1; J gene: TRBJ2-1; CDR3 DNA: TGTGCCAGCAGCCCCGGGACAGGGCACAATGAGCAGTTCTTC; CDR3 protein: CASSPGTGHNEQFF
clone size: .; V gene: TRBV7-2; D gene: TRBD2; J gene: TRBJ2-5; CDR3 DNA: TGTGCCAGCAGCTTAGCCCTTTTAGCGGGTCACCAAGAGACCCAGTACTTC; CDR3 protein: CASSLALLAGHQETQYF
clone size: .; V gene: TRBV5-1; D gene: TRBD2; J gene: TRBJ2-3; CDR3 DNA: TGCGCCAGCAGCCTCGGACTAGCGGGTTTCACAGATACGCAGTATTTT; CDR3 protein: CASSLGLAGFTDTQYF
clone size: .; V gene: TRBV6-6; D gene: TRBD1; J gene: TRBJ1-6; CDR3 DNA: TGTGCCAGCAGCCCCGCACAGGGGTATTCACCCCTCCACTTT; CDR3 protein: CASSPAQGYSPLHF
clone size: .; V gene: TRBV27; D gene: .; J gene: TRBJ1-5; CDR3 DNA: TGTGCCAGCAGTTTATCATTGCGGGGGGCCCCTCCCCATCAGCCCCAACATTTT; CDR3 protein: CASSLSLRGAPPHQPQHF